This T cell receptor (beta chain) came from a study of control samples from healthy donors and cancer patients. The V end was cut by 5 bases, the J end by 8 bases, with 12 bases between. This CDR3 comprises 12 residues. In germline, CDR1 is SGHAT, CDR2 FQNNGV. The data were produced by immunoSEQ multiplex PCR, yet TCRdb's version contains in-frame clones alone and is incomplete. The sample lists approximately 80,000 clones; 91% were seen once. V gene TRBV11-2 combines with J gene TRBJ1-2, with no clear D. The sequenced material came from blood. This receptor was obtained from a young man in good health. CDR3 sequence (DNA): TGTGCCAGCAGCCCGGGAGGGCAGGGCTACACCTTC. This sequence encodes CASSPGGQGYTF.